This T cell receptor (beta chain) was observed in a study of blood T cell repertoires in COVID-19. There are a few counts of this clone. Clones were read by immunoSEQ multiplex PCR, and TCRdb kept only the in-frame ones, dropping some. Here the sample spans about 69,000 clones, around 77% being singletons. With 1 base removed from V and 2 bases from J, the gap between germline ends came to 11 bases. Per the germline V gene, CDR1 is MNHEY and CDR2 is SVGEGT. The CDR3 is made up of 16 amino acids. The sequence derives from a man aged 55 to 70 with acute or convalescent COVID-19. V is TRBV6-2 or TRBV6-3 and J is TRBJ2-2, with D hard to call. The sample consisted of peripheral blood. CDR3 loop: CASSYYISPNTGELFF. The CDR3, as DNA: TGTGCCAGCAGTTACTACATATCACCAAACACCGGGGAGCTGTTTTTT.